The present entry profiles one T cell receptor (beta chain) with its context. The record originates from a study of patients and donors after allogeneic stem cell transplantation. TCRdb fed the RT-PCR reads into MiXCR, producing one record per CDR3 protein. There are roughly 940,000 distinct CDR3 sequences in the sample; more than 15% occur only once, and roughly 6% lies in the top ten. Sequenced sample: blood, either unsorted or a sorted T cell fraction (not recorded which). The receptor comes from a human donor who was either an allogeneic HSCT recipient or a stem cell or donor lymphocyte infusion donor (not recorded which). It is not recorded whose cells these are; they may come from a transplant donor.

For the CDR3, the DNA is TGCAGTGCTAGAGATAACAGGGGACAGAGTCTTCTTTACAATGAGCAGTTCTTC. It translates to CSARDNRGQSLLYNEQFF. The chain carries TRBV20-1 and TRBJ2-1, with TRBD1 identical over 7 bases. Germline V gives CDR1 DFQATT, CDR2 SNEGSKA (reference sequence). The CDR3 has 18 amino acids. With V trimmed by 0 bases and J by 4 bases, 15 bases remained unmatched.